A selection of T cell receptor beta chains follows, all from one sample in a study of blood T cell repertoires in COVID-19. Profiled with immunoSEQ multiplex PCR; TCRdb holds only in-frame clones, not every one. This sample has roughly 180,000 clones, with around 82% found just once. What was sequenced was peripheral blood. These receptors all come from a man aged 60-69 years who had recovered from COVID-19. CDR3s include the opening cysteine and the closing phenylalanine or tryptophan. D genes are given only for firm matches. Only part of the rows carry a size: once, few, many, or a class if the clone is expanded.

>TRBV18|TRBJ1-5|NA|NA
CASSPWSRSDQPQHF
>TRBV10-3|TRBJ1-2|NA|NA
CATLVQGANYGYTF
>TRBV18|TRBJ2-7|few|NA
CASSPNGDTSSYEQYF
>TRBV5-1|TRBJ2-5|NA|NA
CASSLGGQEETQYF
>TRBV4-3|TRBJ1-3|NA|NA
CASSQDRRLPSGNTIYF
>TRBV10-3|TRBJ2-3|NA|NA
CAIRSVDTQYF
>TRBV7-2|TRBJ1-4|NA|NA
CASSSPDEKLFF
>TRBV21-1|TRBJ2-3|NA|NA
CASSPSGDTDTQYF
>TRBV4-2|TRBJ2-1|NA|NA
CASSQSRGGNNEQFF
>TRBV7-7|TRBJ2-2|NA|TRBD1
CASRSQGAGELFF
>TRBV28|TRBJ2-2|NA|TRBD1
CASSDPGGRNTGELFF